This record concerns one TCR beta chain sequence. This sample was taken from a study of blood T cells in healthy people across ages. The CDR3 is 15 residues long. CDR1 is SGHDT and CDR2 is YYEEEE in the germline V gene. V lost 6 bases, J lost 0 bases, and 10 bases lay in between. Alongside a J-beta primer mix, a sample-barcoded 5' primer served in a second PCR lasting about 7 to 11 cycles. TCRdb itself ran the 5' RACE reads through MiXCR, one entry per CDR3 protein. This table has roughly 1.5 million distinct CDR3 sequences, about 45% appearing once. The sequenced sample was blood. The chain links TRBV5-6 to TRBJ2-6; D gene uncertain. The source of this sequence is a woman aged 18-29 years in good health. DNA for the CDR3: TGTGCCAGCAACCCCTGGGTCTCTGGGGCCAACGTCCTGACTTTC. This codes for CASNPWVSGANVLTF.